The clone carrying this T cell receptor (beta chain) was found a few times. No antigen is known for it. cDNA molecules, individually, were tagged with unique molecular identifiers. TCRdb called the 5' RACE reads again in MiXCR, with one record for every CDR3 protein. The sample has some 33,000 distinct CDR3 sequences; less than 7% are singletons. The data were obtained in a study of early T cells in non-severe SARS-CoV-2 infection. Study in general: Unpaired chains resulted from sequencing bulk RNA of unsorted whole blood. Study results and limitations: VDJdb matches were skewed toward anti-spike CD8 T cell responses.

CDR3 length: 15 residues. V lost 0 bases, J lost 7 bases, and 5 bases stayed unmatched. The germline V gene has CDR1 SGHVS and CDR2 FQNEAQ. The chain is built from TRBV7-8 and TRBJ2-1; 8 bases are shared with TRBD1. The sequence came from an adult who was a healthcare worker with PCR-confirmed SARS-CoV-2 infection or an uninfected control (not recorded which). Sequencing was performed on whole blood. CDR3 bases: TGTGCCAGCAGCTTAGCCAGGGGGCTTAGGAATGAGCAGTTCTTC. Protein: CASSLARGLRNEQFF.